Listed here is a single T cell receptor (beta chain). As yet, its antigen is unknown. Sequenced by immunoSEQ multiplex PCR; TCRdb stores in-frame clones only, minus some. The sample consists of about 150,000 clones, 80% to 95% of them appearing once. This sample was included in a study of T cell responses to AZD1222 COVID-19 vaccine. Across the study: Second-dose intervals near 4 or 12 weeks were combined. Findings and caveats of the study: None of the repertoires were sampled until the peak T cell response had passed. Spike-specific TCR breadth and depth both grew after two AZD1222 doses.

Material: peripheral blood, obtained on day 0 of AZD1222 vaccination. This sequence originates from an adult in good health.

CDR3 sequence (DNA): TGCAGCGTTGTTGGGGTCGGCGGGAGTATTTCAGATACGCAGTATTTT. Its translation: CSVVGVGGSISDTQYF. The rearrangement joins TRBV29-1 to TRBJ2-3, with TRBD2 matching 7 bases. This CDR3 has 16 amino acids. Germline assignment: CDR1 SQVTM and CDR2 ANQGSEA. Trimming removed 4 bases from V and 4 bases from J; junction bases left unmatched: 14.